The 19 T cell receptor beta chains listed next were all sequenced from one sample in a study of cytomegalovirus exposure and HLA in healthy donors. Both 60 Vbeta primers and 13 Jbeta primers went into the PCR. Assay: immunoSEQ multiplex PCR; the TCRdb copy retains only in-frame clones and omits some. The table lists approximately 160,000 clones, around 83% of them singletons. Sample: PBMCs. The origin of the receptors is a girl between 2 and 10 years old in good health and CMV-seropositive.

V is TRBV7-2 and J is TRBJ1-3; TRBD1 matches at 7 bases. V shed 1 base, J shed 10 bases, and the junction held 7 bases outside the gene matches. Per germline, CDR1 SGHTA and CDR2 FQGNSA. The CDR3 is 14 residues long. The CDR3 coding sequence is TGTGCCAGCAGCTTAGTTCAGGGGGTAGGAACCATATATTTT. This codes for CASSLVQGVGTIYF.

DNA for the CDR3: TGCGCCAGCAGCCTTCGGACTAGCGTAGGGACCGGGGAGCTGTTTTTT. Its translation is CASSLRTSVGTGELFF. The V and J genes are TRBV4-1 and TRBJ2-2, with 9 bases matching TRBD2. CDR1 is MGHRA and CDR2 is YSYEKL in the germline V gene. J gave up 5 bases and V 4 bases, and 8 bases lay outside the gene matches. The CDR3 sequence is 16 residues long.

The genes are TRBV5-5 and TRBJ2-2, with TRBD2 matching 11 bases. V shed 3 bases, J shed 0 bases, and the junction held 1 base outside the gene matches. This CDR3 comprises 16 residues. Germline V gene lookup returns CDR1 SGHKS and CDR2 YYEKEE (reference sequence). The DNA for the CDR3 is TGTGCCAGCAGCTGGGGACTAGCGGCGAACACCGGGGAGCTGTTTTTT. Protein sequence: CASSWGLAANTGELFF.

This chain connects TRBV5-1 to TRBJ2-7; 9 positions agree with TRBD1. The length of the CDR3 is 16 residues. After removal of 2 bases from V and 5 bases from J, the junction contained 11 bases not matched to a gene. The germline CDR1 and CDR2 sequences are SGHRS and YFSETQ. CDR3 region: CASSLNTGGRKDEQYF. The CDR3 DNA follows: TGCGCCAGCAGCTTAAACACAGGGGGCCGCAAGGACGAGCAGTACTTC.

The V call is TRBV7-9, the J call TRBJ2-5; 10 nucleotides align to TRBD2. The CDR3 totals 16 residues. Unmatched junction bases numbered 7, after V lost 2 bases and J lost 4 bases. From germline, CDR1 is SEHNR and CDR2 FQNEAQ (reference sequence). CDR3 nucleotide sequence: TGTGCCAGCAGCTTACGAGCGGGAGGGCCTGTAGAGACCCAGTACTTC. Translation: CASSLRAGGPVETQYF.

The chain uses TRBV27 and TRBJ2-7, with D possibly matching TRBD1 (6 bases). The CDR3 length is 15 residues. Germline V CDR1 and CDR2: MNHEY, SMNVEV (reference sequence). Trimming left V 3 bases short and J 3 bases short, with 15 bases between. CDR3 residues: CASSLSGTYLYEQYF. The CDR3 DNA sequence: TGTGCCAGCAGTTTGTCCGGGACATACCTCTACGAGCAGTACTTC.

The V gene is TRBV6-5, the J gene TRBJ1-5; TRBD1 matches 7 bases. CDR3 size: 16 residues. Germline CDR1 and CDR2: MNHEY and SVGAGI. J was trimmed by 4 bases and V by 0 bases; bases with no gene match: 6. CDR3 loop: CASSYSQGRINQPQHF. CDR3 bases: TGTGCCAGCAGTTACTCACAGGGGAGGATTAATCAGCCCCAGCATTTT.

This clone was recorded once. This chain joins TRBV4-1 and TRBJ2-5, with D unresolved. This CDR3 is built from 15 residues. V gave up 0 bases and J gave up 3 bases, with 11 bases separating them. From germline, CDR1 is MGHRA and CDR2 YSYEKL. The CDR3 DNA reads TGCGCCAGCAGCCAAGAGGTTCGAGGCGAAGAGACCCAGTACTTC. Translation: CASSQEVRGEETQYF.

The CDR3 coding sequence is TGTGCCAGCAGCACAGCCGGGACAGCCTATGGCTACACCTTC. Its translation is CASSTAGTAYGYTF. The rearrangement links TRBV7-9 to TRBJ1-2; 7 bases map to TRBD1. Trimming took 5 bases from V and 4 from J; bases not matched to a gene: 7. This CDR3 is built from 14 residues. CDR1 is SEHNR, CDR2 FQNEAQ, per germline (reference sequence).

The rearrangement joins TRBV5-8 to TRBJ2-7; 11 bases fit TRBD2. The CDR3 has 17 residues. V gave up 4 bases and J gave up 2 bases; unmatched junction bases: 11. The V gene's germline CDR1 is SGHTS and CDR2 YDEGEE. The CDR3 DNA sequence: TGTGCCAGCAGCGGCCCATCCGGGACTAGCGGTGCCTACGAGCAGTACTTC. This encodes CASSGPSGTSGAYEQYF.

This chain joins TRBV19 and TRBJ1-5; D is ambiguous. The CDR3 length is 16 residues. Germline CDR1 LNHDA, CDR2 SQIVND (reference sequence). The V gene lost 3 bases and the J gene lost 3 bases, with 15 bases spanning the gap. CDR3 nucleotides: TGTGCCAGTAGTATTCTTCCGGTCCCGCTCAATCAGCCCCAGCATTTT. Translating it yields CASSILPVPLNQPQHF.

The chain has TRBV5-4 and TRBJ2-1; weak D call: TRBD1 (6 bases). This CDR3 has 15 residues. With 0 bases removed from V and 6 bases from J, the gap between germline ends came to 13 bases. CDR1 SGHNT and CDR2 YYREEE come from the germline V gene (reference sequence). The CDR3 sequence: CASSLEAGAFNEQFF. The CDR3 coding sequence is TGTGCCAGCAGCTTGGAGGCAGGGGCCTTCAATGAGCAGTTCTTC.

This sequence joins TRBV10-3 and TRBJ2-3; 9 bases align to TRBD2. The ends lost 7 bases at V and 0 bases at J; junction bases unmatched: 5. Germline V gene data show CDR1 as ENHRY and CDR2 as SYGVKD. This CDR3 contains 15 residues. The CDR3 DNA sequence: TGTGCCATCAAGCCCCTAGCGGGAAGCACAGATACGCAGTATTTT. Amino acid sequence: CAIKPLAGSTDTQYF.

The rearrangement uses TRBV5-4 and TRBJ2-2, with 9 positions matching TRBD1. The CDR3 runs 15 residues. V lost 5 bases to trimming and J lost 5 bases; unmatched junction nucleotides: 7. Per the germline V gene, CDR1 is SGHNT and CDR2 is YYREEE (reference sequence). CDR3: CASRMTGGNTGELFF. The CDR3 DNA is TGTGCCAGCAGGATGACAGGGGGTAATACCGGGGAGCTGTTTTTT.

The sample holds a few counts of this clone. The J gene is TRBJ2-1, the V gene TRBV2; TRBD2 aligns across 9 bases. The germline V gene has CDR1 SNHLY and CDR2 FYNNEI. CDR3 size: 16 residues. The V segment lost 6 bases and the J segment 3 bases; nucleotides outside the gene matches: 9. The CDR3 DNA reads as TGTGCCAGCAGCCCCCAGACTAGCGGATACTACAATGAGCAGTTCTTC. Its protein is CASSPQTSGYYNEQFF.

The chain recombines TRBV28 with TRBJ2-7; tentatively, D is TRBD2 (6 bases). There are 18 residues in the CDR3. Trimming took off 5 bases at V and 5 bases at J, with 28 bases between the two ends. Germline V gene sequence: CDR1 MDHEN, CDR2 SYDVKM. The CDR3 loop is CASSTPDPGAGSVHEQYF. DNA for the CDR3: TGTGCCAGCAGTACTCCAGATCCCGGGGCGGGGTCAGTCCACGAGCAGTACTTC. Together with reference TRBV28 and TRBJ2-7, the CDR3 gives the full variable domain: DVKVTQSSRYLVKRTGEKVFLECVQDMDHENMFWYRQDPGLGLRLIYFSYDVKMKEKGDIPEGYSVSREKKERFSLILESASTNQTSMYLCASSTPDPGAGSVHEQYFGPGTRLTVT.

The V and J genes are TRBV12-5 and TRBJ2-5; 7 nucleotides match TRBD2. The CDR3 sequence is 14 residues long. Germline CDR1 is LGHNT and CDR2 is FRNRAP. V was clipped by 1 base and J by 7 bases; unmatched bases: 6. The CDR3 DNA reads as TGTGCTAGTGGTTTGGGACTAGCTTACGGGACCCAGTACTTC. Protein: CASGLGLAYGTQYF. Combining the CDR3 with reference TRBV12-5 and TRBJ2-5 gives the whole variable domain DARVTQTPRHKVTEMGQEVTMRCQPILGHNTVFWYRQTMMQGLELLAYFRNRAPLDDSGMPKDRFSAEMPDATLATLKIQPSEPRDSAVYFCASGLGLAYGTQYFGPGTRLLVL.

V is TRBV27 and J is TRBJ2-7, with TRBD2 as a possible D gene (6 bases). Germline V gene lookup returns CDR1 MNHEY and CDR2 SMNVEV (reference sequence). The CDR3 runs to 12 residues. With 8 bases removed from V and 8 bases from J, the gap between germline ends came to 16 bases. DNA for the CDR3: TGTGCCAGCGGGTTCCGCCGGGAGCAGCAGTACTTC. Translated: CASGFRREQQYF.

This clone was observed a few times. The chain joins TRBV5-1 to TRBJ2-7, with 9 bases identical to TRBD1. Trimming removed 0 bases from V and 3 bases from J; junction bases left unmatched: 1. CDR1 and CDR2 from the germline V gene are SGHRS and YFSETQ. The CDR3 is made up of 14 amino acids. The CDR3 DNA is TGCGCCAGCAGCTTGGGACAGGGGGTCTACGAGCAGTACTTC. Protein sequence: CASSLGQGVYEQYF.